Reported below is one T cell receptor beta chain. Its target is unknown. This entry is derived from a study of T cells in Graves' hyperthyroidism and ophthalmopathy. The study, taken as a whole, reports: The model foresaw ophthalmopathy a median around 6 months prior to onset. Most clonotypes expanded in thyroid above 0.001 were likewise present in blood.

The source material, RNA transcripts, was used to amplify TCR beta CDR3 regions. The primer set for the first-round RT-PCR of the TCR CDR3 was HTBI. TCRdb fed the multiplex PCR reads into MiXCR, producing one record per CDR3 protein. Among over 250,000 distinct CDR3 sequences listed, 25% to 30% were seen once. Those with hyperthyroidism were 18 to 65 years old, newly diagnosed, and ill for under 2 months. Reasons for excluding patients were uncontrolled infection, other autoimmune disease, pregnancy or lactation. CDR1 SGHTA and CDR2 FQGTGA come from the germline V gene. The CDR3 loop spans 15 amino acids. The trim removed 5 bases at V and 3 bases at J, leaving 7 bases unmatched.

The sample consisted of blood. This sequence joins TRBV7-3 and TRBJ2-1, with 7 bases aligning to TRBD2. The receptor comes from a man aged 40-50 years with Graves' hyperthyroidism that later progressed to Graves' ophthalmopathy. The CDR3 DNA reads as TGTGCCAGCAGCCAAACCCAGCGGGACTACAATGAGCAGTTCTTC. Protein: CASSQTQRDYNEQFF.